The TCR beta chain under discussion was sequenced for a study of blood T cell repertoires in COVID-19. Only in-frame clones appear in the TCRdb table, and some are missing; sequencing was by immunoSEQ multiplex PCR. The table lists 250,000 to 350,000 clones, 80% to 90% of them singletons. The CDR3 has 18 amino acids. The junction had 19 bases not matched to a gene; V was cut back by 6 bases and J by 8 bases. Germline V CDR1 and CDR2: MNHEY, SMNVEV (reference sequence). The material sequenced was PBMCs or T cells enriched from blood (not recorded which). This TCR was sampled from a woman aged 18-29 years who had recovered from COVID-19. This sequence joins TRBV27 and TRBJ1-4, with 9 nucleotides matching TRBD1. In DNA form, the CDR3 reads TGTGCCAGCAGCCACAGGGGGCGCTCCCGCACGGCGGCCGAAAAACTGTTTTTT. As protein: CASSHRGRSRTAAEKLFF.